At least ten counts were recorded for the clone carrying this T cell receptor beta chain. Its antigen is unknown. These data originate in a study of identical twins. Notes on the study in general: Modelling approaches yielded underestimates of out-of-frame TCR alpha sharing between monozygotic twins. Zero-insertion findings could be partly confounded by invariant cells (MAIT and iNKT cells).

In TCRdb, the 5' RACE reads were re-called with MiXCR into one record per CDR3 protein. Among 200,000 or so distinct CDR3 sequences, 7.5% were seen once, and the ten largest hold about 2%. The data were also submitted as part of a second study, on yellow fever vaccine responses in identical twins. As that study records: Among the twins, the vaccine T cell response reportedly seemed partly convergent and partly personalized.

This TCR was recovered from a young woman in good health. The sample comprised memory (CD45RO+) T cells sorted from blood.

CDR3 sequence reads: CASSLPGDSGYGYTF. Written as DNA, the CDR3 is TGTGCCAGCAGCTTACCCGGGGACAGCGGCTATGGCTACACCTTC. The chain uses TRBV7-2 and TRBJ1-2; 7 bases align to TRBD1. The CDR3 sequence is 15 residues long. With V trimmed by 2 bases and J by 4 bases, 7 bases remained unmatched. Germline CDR1 is SGHTA and CDR2 is FQGNSA.